Sequencing of this T cell receptor (beta chain) was carried out in a study of blood T cell repertoires in COVID-19. Study-wide context: T cells, B-cell-depleted T cells, or PBMCs supplied cDNA or gDNA.

Measured with immunoSEQ multiplex PCR; TCRdb has only the in-frame clones, and not every one. The table shows some 300,000 clones, with 88% occurring only once. The CDR3 sequence is 15 residues long. Germline V gene lookup returns CDR1 MDHEN and CDR2 SYDVKM. Trimming took 2 bases from V and 7 from J; bases not matched to a gene: 3. Input material: peripheral blood. V usage is TRBV28 and J usage is TRBJ1-6; 9 bases are a match to TRBD1. This receptor was identified in a woman aged 30 to 39 who had recovered from COVID-19. The CDR3 sequence is CASSLIDRGNSPLHF. CDR3 nucleotides: TGTGCCAGCAGTTTAATTGACAGGGGGAATTCACCCCTCCACTTT.